This T cell receptor (beta chain) was identified in a study of blood T cells in healthy people across ages. The CDR3 spans 17 residues. The ends lost 4 bases at V and 5 bases at J; junction bases unmatched: 15. CDR1 is LGHNA, CDR2 YNFKEQ, per germline. The second PCR ran about 6 to 12 cycles with a sample-barcoded 5' primer and J-beta primers. TCRdb re-analysed the 5' RACE reads in MiXCR, keeping a single row per CDR3 protein. The sample contains about 640,000 distinct CDR3 sequences, 58% of which appear only once. This rearrangement joins TRBV4-2 to TRBJ2-5; 8 nucleotides match TRBD2. The receptor was derived from a man aged 55 to 70 in good health. Sequencing used blood. Written as DNA, the CDR3 is TGTGCCAGCAGCCGGAACCCTACGGGGGGGCCGGTTGAGACCCAGTACTTC. Its protein product is CASSRNPTGGPVETQYF.